This T cell receptor (beta chain) derives from a study of blood T cell repertoires in COVID-19. Study at large: Sample material is recorded as cDNA or gDNA derived from T cells, B-cell-depleted T cells, or PBMCs.

Trimming took 0 bases from V and 5 from J; bases not matched to a gene: 8. The CDR3 runs 16 residues. Per germline, CDR1 MNHNS and CDR2 SASEGT. As processed by the authors: How many nucleated cells were present was estimated from reference gene primer amplification. TCRdb keeps only in-frame clones here, not all; method: immunoSEQ multiplex PCR. That table is the source of V, J and clone size, and D and trimming were worked out from the DNA. The sample consists of approximately 220,000 clones, about 85% of them appearing once. This chain links TRBV6-1 with TRBJ1-2, with 8 bases aligning to TRBD1. The TCR originated in a man aged 50-59 years who had recovered from COVID-19. Input material: peripheral blood. The CDR3 coding sequence is TGTGCCAGCAGTGAAGCGTGGGGGGACAGGAGTTATGGCTACACCTTC. It specifies CASSEAWGDRSYGYTF.